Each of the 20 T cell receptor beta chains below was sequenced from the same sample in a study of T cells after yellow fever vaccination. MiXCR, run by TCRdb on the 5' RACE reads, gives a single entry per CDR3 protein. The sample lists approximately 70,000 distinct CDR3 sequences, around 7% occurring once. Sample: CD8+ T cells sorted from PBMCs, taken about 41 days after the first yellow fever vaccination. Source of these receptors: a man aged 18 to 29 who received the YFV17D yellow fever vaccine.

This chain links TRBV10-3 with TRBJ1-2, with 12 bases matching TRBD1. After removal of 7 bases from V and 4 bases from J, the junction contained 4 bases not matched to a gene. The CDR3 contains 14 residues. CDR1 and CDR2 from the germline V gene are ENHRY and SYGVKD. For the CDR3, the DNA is TGTGCCATCAAGCCGGGACAGGGGGCCTATGGCTACACCTTC. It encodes CAIKPGQGAYGYTF.

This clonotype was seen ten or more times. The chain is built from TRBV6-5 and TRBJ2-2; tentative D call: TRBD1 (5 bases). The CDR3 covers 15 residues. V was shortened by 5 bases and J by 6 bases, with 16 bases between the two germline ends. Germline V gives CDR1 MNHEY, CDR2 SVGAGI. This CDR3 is CASSPPPGFAGELFF. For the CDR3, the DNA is TGTGCCAGCAGTCCCCCCCCAGGGTTTGCCGGGGAGCTGTTTTTT.

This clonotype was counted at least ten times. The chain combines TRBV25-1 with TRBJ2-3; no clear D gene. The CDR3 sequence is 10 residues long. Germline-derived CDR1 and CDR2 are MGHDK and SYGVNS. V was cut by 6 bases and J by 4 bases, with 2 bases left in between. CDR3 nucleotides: TGTGCCAGCAGAGCAGATACGCAGTATTTT. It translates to CASRADTQYF.

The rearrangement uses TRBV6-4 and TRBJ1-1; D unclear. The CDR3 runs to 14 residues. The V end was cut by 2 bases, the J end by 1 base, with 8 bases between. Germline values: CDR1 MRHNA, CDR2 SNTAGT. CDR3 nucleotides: TGTGCCAGCAGTGACCGCGGGCGGAACACTGAAGCTTTCTTT. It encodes CASSDRGRNTEAFF.

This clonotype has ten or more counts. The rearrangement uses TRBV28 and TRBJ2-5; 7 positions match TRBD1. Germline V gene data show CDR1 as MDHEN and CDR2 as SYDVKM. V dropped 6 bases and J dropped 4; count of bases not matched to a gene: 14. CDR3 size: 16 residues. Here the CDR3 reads CASSREGTDARETQYF. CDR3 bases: TGTGCCAGCAGCCGCGAGGGGACAGACGCTCGAGAGACCCAGTACTTC.

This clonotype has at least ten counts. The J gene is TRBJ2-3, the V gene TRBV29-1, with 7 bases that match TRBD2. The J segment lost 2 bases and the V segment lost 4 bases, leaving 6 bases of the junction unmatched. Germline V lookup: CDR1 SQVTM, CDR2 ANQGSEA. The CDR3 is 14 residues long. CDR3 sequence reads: CSVGSAGLTDTQYF. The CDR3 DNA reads TGCAGCGTTGGATCAGCGGGGCTCACAGATACGCAGTATTTT.

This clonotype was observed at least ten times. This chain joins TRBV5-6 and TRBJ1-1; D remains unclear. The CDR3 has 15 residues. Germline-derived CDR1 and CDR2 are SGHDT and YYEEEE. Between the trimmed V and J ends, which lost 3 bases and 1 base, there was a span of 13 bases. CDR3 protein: CASSSPGQRNTEAFF. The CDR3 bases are TGTGCCAGCAGCTCCCCCGGGCAGAGGAACACTGAAGCTTTCTTT.

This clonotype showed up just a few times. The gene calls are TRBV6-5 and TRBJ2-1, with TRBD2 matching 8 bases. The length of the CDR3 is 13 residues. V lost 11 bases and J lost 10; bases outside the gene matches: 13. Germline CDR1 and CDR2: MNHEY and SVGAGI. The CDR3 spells CASHGGDGGEQFF. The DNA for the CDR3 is TGTGCCTCTCACGGGGGGGACGGGGGGGAGCAGTTCTTC.

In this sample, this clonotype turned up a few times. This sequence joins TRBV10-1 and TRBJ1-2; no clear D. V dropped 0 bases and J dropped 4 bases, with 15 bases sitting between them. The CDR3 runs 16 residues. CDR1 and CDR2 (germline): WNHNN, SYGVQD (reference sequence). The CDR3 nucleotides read TGCGCCAGCAGTGAGTCGAGAGGGCTGGGATTCTATGGCTACACCTTC. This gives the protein CASSESRGLGFYGYTF.

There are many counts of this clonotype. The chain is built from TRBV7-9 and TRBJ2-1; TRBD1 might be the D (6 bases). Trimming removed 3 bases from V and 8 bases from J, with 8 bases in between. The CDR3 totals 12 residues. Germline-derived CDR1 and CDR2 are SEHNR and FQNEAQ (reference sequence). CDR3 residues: CASSFKGDEQFF. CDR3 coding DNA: TGTGCCAGCAGCTTCAAGGGGGATGAGCAGTTCTTC.

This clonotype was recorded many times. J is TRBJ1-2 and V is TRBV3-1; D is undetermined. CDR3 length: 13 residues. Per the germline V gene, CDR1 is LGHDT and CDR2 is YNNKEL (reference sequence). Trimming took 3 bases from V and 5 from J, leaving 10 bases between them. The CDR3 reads CASSHGGRYGYTF. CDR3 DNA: TGTGCCAGCAGCCATGGAGGGCGGTATGGCTACACCTTC. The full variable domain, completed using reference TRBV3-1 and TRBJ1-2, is DTAVSQTPKYLVTQMGNDKSIKCEQNLGHDTMYWYKQDSKKFLKIMFSYNNKELIINETVPNRFSPKSPDKAHLNLHINSLELGDSAVYFCASSHGGRYGYTFGSGTRLTVV.

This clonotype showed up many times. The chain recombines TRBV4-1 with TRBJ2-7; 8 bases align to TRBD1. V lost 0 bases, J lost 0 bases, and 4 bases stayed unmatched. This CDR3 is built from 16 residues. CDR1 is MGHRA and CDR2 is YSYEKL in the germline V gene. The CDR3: CASSQETTGGSYEQYF. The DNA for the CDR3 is TGCGCCAGCAGCCAAGAAACCACAGGGGGCTCCTACGAGCAGTACTTC.

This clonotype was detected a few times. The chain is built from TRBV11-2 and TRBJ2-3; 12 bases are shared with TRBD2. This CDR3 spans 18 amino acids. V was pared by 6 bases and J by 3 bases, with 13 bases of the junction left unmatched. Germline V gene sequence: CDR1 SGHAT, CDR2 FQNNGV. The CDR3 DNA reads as TGTGCCAGCAGTCCCTTCGGGCTAGCGGGGGGGCCGACAGATACGCAGTATTTT. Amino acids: CASSPFGLAGGPTDTQYF.

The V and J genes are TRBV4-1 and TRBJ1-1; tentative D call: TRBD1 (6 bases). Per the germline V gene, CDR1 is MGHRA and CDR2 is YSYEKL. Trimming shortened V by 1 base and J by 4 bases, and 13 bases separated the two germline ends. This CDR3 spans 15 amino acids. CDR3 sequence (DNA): TGCGCCAGCAGCCAAGGGGGGGCTATTGGCACTGAAGCTTTCTTT. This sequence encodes CASSQGGAIGTEAFF.

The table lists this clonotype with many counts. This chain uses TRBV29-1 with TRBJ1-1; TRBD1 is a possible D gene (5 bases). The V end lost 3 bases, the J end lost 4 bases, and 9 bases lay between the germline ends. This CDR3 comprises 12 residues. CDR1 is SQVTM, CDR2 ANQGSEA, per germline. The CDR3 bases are TGCAGCGTTGAGTGGGGGACCACTGAAGCTTTCTTT. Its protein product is CSVEWGTTEAFF.

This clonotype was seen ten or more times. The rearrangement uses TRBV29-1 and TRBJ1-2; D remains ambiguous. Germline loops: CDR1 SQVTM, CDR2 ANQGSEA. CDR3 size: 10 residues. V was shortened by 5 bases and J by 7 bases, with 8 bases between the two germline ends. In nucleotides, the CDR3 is TGCAGCGTTTCCGCGAGTGGCTACACCTTC. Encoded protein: CSVSASGYTF. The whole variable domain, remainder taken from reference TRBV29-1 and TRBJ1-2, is SAVISQKPSRDICQRGTSLTIQCQVDSQVTMMFWYRQQPGQSLTLIATANQGSEATYESGFVIDKFPISRPNLTFSTLTVSNMSPEDSSIYLCSVSASGYTFGSGTRLTVV.

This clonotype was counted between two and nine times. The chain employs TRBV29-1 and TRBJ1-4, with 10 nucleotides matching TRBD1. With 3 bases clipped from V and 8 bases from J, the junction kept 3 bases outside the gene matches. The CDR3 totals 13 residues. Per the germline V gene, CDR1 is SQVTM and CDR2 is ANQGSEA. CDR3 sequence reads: CSVERDRGEKLFF. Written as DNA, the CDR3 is TGCAGCGTTGAGAGGGACAGGGGAGAAAAACTGTTTTTT.

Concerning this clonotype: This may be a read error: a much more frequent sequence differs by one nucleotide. DNA of the CDR3: TGCGCCAGCAGCCGAGTCGGGGGGAGCTACGAGCAGTACTTC. Encoded protein: CASSRVGGSYEQYF. J is TRBJ2-7 and V is TRBV4-1; 7 nucleotides agree with TRBD2. CDR1 MGHRA and CDR2 YSYEKL come from the germline V gene. With 4 bases clipped from V and 3 bases from J, the junction kept 6 bases outside the gene matches. This CDR3 is 14 amino acids long.

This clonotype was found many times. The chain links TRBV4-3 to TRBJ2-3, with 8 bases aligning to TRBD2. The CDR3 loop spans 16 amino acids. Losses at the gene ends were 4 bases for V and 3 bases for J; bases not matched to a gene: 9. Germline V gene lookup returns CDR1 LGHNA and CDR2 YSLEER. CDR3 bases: TGCGCCAGCAGCCCTTCCCGGGGGGGGTGGACAGATACGCAGTATTTT. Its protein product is CASSPSRGGWTDTQYF.

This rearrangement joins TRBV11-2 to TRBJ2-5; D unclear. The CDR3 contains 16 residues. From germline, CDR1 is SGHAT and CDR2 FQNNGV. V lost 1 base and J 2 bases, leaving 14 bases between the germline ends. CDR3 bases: TGTGCCAGCAGCTTAGTCTCCTCTGACGGTCAAGAGACCCAGTACTTC. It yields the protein CASSLVSSDGQETQYF.